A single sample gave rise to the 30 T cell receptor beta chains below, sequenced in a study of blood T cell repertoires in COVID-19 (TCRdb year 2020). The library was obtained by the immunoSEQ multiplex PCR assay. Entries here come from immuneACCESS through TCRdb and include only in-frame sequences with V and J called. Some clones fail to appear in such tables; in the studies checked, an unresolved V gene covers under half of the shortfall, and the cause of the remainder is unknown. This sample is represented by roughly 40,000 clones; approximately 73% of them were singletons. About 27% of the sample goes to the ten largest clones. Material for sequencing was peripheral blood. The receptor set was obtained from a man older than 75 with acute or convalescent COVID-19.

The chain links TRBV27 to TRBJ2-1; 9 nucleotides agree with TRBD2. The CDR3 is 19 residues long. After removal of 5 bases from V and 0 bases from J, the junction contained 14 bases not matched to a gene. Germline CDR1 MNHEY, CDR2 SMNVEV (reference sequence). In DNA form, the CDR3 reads TGTGCCAGCAGTAATCTTTTGGCTAGCGGGAAAAGCTCCTACAATGAGCAGTTCTTC. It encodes CASSNLLASGKSSYNEQFF.

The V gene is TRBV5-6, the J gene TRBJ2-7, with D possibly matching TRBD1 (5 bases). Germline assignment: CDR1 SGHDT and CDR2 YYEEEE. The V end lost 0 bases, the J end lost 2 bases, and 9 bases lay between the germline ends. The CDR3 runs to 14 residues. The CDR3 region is CASSLDRRPYEQYF. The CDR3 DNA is TGTGCCAGCAGCTTGGACAGGCGACCCTACGAGCAGTACTTC.

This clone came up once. The chain's CDR3 is CASSISPQGPQHF. The DNA for the CDR3 is TGTGCCAGTAGTATAAGCCCCCAGGGGCCCCAGCATTTT. V is TRBV19 and J is TRBJ1-5; a possible D gene is TRBD1 (5 bases). Germline CDR1 reads LNHDA; CDR2 reads SQIVND (reference sequence). This CDR3 spans 13 amino acids. Trimming stripped 2 bases from V and 9 bases from J, with 11 bases between.

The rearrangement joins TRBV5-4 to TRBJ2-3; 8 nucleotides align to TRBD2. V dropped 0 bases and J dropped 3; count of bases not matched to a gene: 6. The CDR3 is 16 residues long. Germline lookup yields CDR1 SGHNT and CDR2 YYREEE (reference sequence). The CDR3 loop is CASSLVVAGLTDTQYF. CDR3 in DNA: TGTGCCAGCAGCTTGGTAGTAGCGGGGTTAACAGATACGCAGTATTTT. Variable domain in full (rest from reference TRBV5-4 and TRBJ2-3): ETGVTQSPTHLIKTRGQQVTLRCSSQSGHNTVSWYQQALGQGPQFIFQYYREEENGRGNFPPRFSGLQFPNYSSELNVNALELDDSALYLCASSLVVAGLTDTQYFGPGTRLTVL.

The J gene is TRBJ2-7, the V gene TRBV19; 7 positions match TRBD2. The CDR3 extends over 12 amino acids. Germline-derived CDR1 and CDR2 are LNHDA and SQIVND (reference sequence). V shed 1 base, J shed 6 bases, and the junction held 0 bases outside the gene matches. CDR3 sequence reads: CASSIGGGEQYF. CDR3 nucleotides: TGTGCCAGTAGTATAGGGGGGGGCGAGCAGTACTTC.

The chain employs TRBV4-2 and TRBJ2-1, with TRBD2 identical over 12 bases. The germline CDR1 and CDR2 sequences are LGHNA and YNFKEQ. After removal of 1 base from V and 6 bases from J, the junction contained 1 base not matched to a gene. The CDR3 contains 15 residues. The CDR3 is CASSQGTSGINEQFF. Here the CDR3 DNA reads TGTGCCAGCAGCCAAGGGACTAGCGGGATCAATGAGCAGTTCTTC.

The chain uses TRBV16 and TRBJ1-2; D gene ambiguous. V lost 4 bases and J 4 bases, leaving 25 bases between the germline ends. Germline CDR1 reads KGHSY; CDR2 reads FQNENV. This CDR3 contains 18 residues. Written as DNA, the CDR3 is TGTGCCAGCAGCCCGGGAATGGCAGGAGCTTCCTGGAGCTATGGCTACACCTTC. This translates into CASSPGMAGASWSYGYTF.

The CDR3 reads CASTGAKIQYF. CDR3 nucleotides: TGTGCCAGCACTGGGGCTAAGATTCAGTACTTC. This rearrangement joins TRBV6-4 to TRBJ2-4; D possibly corresponds to TRBD1 (5 bases). V lost 7 bases to trimming and J lost 10 bases, with 11 bases between them. This CDR3 region has 11 residues. Germline-derived CDR1 and CDR2 are MRHNA and SNTAGT.

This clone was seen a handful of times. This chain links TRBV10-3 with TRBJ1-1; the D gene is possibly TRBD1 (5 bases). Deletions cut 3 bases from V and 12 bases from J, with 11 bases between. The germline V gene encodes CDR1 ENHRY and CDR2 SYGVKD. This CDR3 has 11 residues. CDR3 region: CAISDRAGTFF. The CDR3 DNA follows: TGTGCCATCAGTGATAGGGCAGGGACTTTCTTT.

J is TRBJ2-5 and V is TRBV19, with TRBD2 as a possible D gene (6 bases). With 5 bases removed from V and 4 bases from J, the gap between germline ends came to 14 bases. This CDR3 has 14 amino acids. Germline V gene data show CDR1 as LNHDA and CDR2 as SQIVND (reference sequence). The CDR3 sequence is CASSPGLNLETQYF. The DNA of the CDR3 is TGTGCCAGTAGTCCGGGACTCAACCTAGAGACCCAGTACTTC.

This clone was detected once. The CDR3 sequence: CASSQGQAGYTF. CDR3 nucleotides: TGTGCCAGCAGCCAGGGACAAGCTGGCTACACCTTC. This sequence joins TRBV7-9 and TRBJ1-2; possible D gene TRBD1, 6 bases. The CDR3 covers 12 residues. V shed 5 bases and J shed 7 bases, with 11 bases lying between them. Germline V gives CDR1 SEHNR, CDR2 FQNEAQ (reference sequence).

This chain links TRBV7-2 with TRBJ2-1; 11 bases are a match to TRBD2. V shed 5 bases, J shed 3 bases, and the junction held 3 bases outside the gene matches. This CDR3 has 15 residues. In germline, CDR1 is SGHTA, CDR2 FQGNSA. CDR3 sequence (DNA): TGTGCCAGCAGCCCTACTAGCGGGGGCTACAATGAGCAGTTCTTC. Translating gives CASSPTSGGYNEQFF.

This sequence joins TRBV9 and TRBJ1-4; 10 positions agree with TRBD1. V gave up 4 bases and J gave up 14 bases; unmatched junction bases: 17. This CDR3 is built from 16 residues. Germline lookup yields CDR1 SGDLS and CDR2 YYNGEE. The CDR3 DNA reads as TGTGCCAGCAGCCCCAGACTTTCCGGGACAGGGGTCGGGCTGTTTTTT. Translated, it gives CASSPRLSGTGVGLFF.

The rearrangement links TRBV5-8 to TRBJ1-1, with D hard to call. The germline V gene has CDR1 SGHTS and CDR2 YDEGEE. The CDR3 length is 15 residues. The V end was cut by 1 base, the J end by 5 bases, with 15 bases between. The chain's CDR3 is CASSLRSGKVTEAFF. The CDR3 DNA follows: TGTGCCAGCAGCTTGCGGTCGGGAAAGGTGACTGAAGCTTTCTTT.

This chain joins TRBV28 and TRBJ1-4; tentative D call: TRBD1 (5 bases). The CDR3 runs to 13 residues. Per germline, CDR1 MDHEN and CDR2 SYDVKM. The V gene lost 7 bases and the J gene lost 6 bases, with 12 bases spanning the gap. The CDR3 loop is CASNRQTYEKLFF. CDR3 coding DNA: TGTGCCAGCAACAGGCAAACCTATGAAAAACTGTTTTTT.

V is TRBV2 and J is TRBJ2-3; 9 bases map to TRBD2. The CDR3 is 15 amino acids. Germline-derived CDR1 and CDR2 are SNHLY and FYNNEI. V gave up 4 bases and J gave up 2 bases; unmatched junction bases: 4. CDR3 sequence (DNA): TGTGCCAGCAGTGGTCTAGCGGGGATCACAGATACGCAGTATTTT. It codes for CASSGLAGITDTQYF.

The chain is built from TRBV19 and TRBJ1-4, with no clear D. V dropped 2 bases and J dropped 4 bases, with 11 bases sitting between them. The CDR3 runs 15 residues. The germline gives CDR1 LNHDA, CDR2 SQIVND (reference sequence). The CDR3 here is CASSILLGGNEKLFF. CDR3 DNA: TGTGCCAGTAGTATACTTCTTGGCGGTAATGAAAAACTGTTTTTT.

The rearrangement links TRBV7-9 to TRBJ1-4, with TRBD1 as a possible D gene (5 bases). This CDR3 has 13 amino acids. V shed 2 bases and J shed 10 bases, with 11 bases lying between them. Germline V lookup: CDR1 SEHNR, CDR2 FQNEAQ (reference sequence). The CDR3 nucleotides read TGTGCCAGCAGCTTACCGGGGGTTGGAAAACTGTTTTTT. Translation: CASSLPGVGKLFF.

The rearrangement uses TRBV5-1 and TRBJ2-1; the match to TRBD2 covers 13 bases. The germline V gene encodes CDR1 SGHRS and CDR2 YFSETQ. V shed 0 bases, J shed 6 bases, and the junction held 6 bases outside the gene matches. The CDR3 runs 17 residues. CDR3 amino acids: CASSLEVLAGGGNEQFF. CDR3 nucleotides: TGCGCCAGCAGCTTGGAGGTACTAGCGGGAGGGGGCAATGAGCAGTTCTTC. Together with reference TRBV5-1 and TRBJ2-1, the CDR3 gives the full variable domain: KAGVTQTPRYLIKTRGQQVTLSCSPISGHRSVSWYQQTPGQGLQFLFEYFSETQRNKGNFPGRFSGRQFSNSRSEMNVSTLELGDSALYLCASSLEVLAGGGNEQFFGPGTRLTVL.

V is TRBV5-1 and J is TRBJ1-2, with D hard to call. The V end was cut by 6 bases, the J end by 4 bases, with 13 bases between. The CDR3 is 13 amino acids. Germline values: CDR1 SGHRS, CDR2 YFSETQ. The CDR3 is CASKAGQGYGYTF. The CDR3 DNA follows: TGCGCCAGCAAGGCAGGTCAAGGCTATGGCTACACCTTC.

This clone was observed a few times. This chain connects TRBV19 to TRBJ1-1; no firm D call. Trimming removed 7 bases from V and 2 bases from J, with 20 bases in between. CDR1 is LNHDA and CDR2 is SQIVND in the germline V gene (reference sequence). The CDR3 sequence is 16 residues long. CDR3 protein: CASISLLGRGNTEAFF. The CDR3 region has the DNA TGTGCCAGTATCTCACTCCTCGGGAGAGGAAACACTGAAGCTTTCTTT.

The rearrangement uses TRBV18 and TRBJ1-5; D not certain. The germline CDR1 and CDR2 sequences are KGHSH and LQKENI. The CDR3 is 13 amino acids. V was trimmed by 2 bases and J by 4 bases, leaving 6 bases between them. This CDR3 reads CASSPGRNQPQHF. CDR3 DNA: TGTGCCAGCTCACCAGGGAGGAATCAGCCCCAGCATTTT.

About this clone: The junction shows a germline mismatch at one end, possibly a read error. This CDR3 is CASNEQGGYGYTF. DNA of the CDR3: TGTGCCAGCAATGAACAGGGTGGCTATGGCTACACCTTC. The chain carries TRBV6-1 and TRBJ1-2; D is perhaps TRBD1 (6 bases). The CDR3 consists of 13 residues. Germline V gene lookup returns CDR1 MNHNS and CDR2 SASEGT.

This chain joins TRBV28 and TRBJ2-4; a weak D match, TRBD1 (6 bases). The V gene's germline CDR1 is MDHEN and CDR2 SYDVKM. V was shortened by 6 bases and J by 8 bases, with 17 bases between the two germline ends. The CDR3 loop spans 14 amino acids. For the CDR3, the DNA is TGTGCCAGCAGCCCCCGCGGGTCAGGGGACATTCAGTACTTC. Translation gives CASSPRGSGDIQYF.

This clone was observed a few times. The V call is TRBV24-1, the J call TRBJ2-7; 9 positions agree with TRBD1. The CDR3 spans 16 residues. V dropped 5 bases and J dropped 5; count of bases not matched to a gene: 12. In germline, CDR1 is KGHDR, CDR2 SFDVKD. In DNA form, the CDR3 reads TGTGCCACCAGTGTTGGGGACGCGGGACAGGGCAACGAGCAGTACTTC. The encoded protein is CATSVGDAGQGNEQYF.

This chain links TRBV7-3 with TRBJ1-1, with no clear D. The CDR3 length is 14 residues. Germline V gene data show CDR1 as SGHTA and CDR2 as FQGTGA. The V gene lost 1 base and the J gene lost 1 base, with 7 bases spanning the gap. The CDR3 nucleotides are TGTGCCAGCAGCTTAAAGCCAGGGAACACTGAAGCTTTCTTT. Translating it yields CASSLKPGNTEAFF.

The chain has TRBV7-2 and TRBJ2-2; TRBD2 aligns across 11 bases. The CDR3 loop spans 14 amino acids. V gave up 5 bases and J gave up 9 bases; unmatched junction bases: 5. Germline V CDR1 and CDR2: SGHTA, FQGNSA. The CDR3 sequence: CASSLSGGAWELFF. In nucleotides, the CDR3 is TGTGCCAGCAGCCTTAGCGGGGGGGCTTGGGAGCTGTTTTTT.

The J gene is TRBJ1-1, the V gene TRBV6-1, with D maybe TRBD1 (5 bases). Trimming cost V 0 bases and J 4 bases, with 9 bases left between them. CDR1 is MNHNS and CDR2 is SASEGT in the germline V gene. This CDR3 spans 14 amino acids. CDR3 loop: CASSEAGGTTEAFF. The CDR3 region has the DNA TGTGCCAGCAGTGAAGCCGGAGGGACCACTGAAGCTTTCTTT.

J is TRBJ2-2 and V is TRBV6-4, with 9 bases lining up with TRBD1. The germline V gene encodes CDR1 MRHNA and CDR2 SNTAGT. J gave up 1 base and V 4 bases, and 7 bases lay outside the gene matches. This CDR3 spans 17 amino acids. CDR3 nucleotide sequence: TGTGCCAGCAGTGCACTTGGACAGGGGCGGAACACCGGGGAGCTGTTTTTT. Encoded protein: CASSALGQGRNTGELFF.

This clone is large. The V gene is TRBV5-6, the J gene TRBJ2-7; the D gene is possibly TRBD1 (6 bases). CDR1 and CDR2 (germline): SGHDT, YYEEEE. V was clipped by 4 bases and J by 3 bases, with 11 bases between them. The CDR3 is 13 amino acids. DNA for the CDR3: TGTGCCAGCAGCCATGAGGACAGCTACGAGCAGTACTTC. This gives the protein CASSHEDSYEQYF.